This paragraph reports one T cell receptor (beta chain). The CDR3 runs to 16 residues. The germline V gene encodes CDR1 MNHEY and CDR2 SVGEGT. The V gene end was trimmed by 5 bases and the J gene end by 0 bases; junction bases not matched to a gene: 9. The source of the sample is a study of T cell responses to AZD1222 COVID-19 vaccine. Some clones are missing from TCRdb's copy, which holds only in-frame ones; the method was immunoSEQ multiplex PCR. The data show some 150,000 clones, around 90% seen once. The chain has TRBV6-2 or TRBV6-3 and TRBJ2-7; 8 bases are shared with TRBD1. This sample comprised peripheral blood, obtained on day 0 of AZD1222 vaccination. This receptor was obtained from an adult in good health. The CDR3, as DNA: TGTGCCAGCAGTGGAGCCGGGACAGGATACTCCTACGAGCAGTACTTC. This codes for CASSGAGTGYSYEQYF.